This TCR beta chain comes out of a study of Ad26.COV2.S vaccination and SARS-CoV-2 variants. The protocol was immunoSEQ multiplex PCR, while the TCRdb copy is restricted to in-frame clones and leaves out a portion. This table holds 430,000 or so clones, about nine tenths found once. The treatment: about 20 received Ad26.COV2.S at low or high dose, single or two shots; about 5 received placebo; per-sample allocation not given. Collection of the samples took place on day 63 after the first injection of vaccine or placebo. This CDR3 is built from 15 residues. Germline values: CDR1 MNHEY, CDR2 SVGAGI. V gave up 8 bases and J gave up 5 bases, with 21 bases separating them.

Sample: peripheral blood, taken in a trial of Ad26.COV2.S vaccine versus placebo. This TCR was recovered from a person aged 18-65 years who received the Ad26.COV2.S COVID-19 vaccine or a placebo. The V call is TRBV6-5, the J call TRBJ2-5; weak D call: TRBD2 (6 bases). The CDR3 DNA reads as TGTGCCAGCCACTGGGGGTCGGGAGTAGGGGAGACCCAGTACTTC. This codes for CASHWGSGVGETQYF.